This entry lists 20 T cell receptor beta chains sequenced from one sample in a study of CD8 T cells in Susac syndrome (dated by TCRdb to between 2018 and 2021). The method was the immunoSEQ multiplex PCR assay. RNA was extracted using the RNeasy kit, and roughly 0.45 to 1 ug of the RNA was reverse transcribed with random hexamers. Clones were called with MiXCR by TCRdb after fastp trimmed the public reads at Q25, and only in-frame beta chains were retained. Each CDR3 protein appears once, grouped with its most common genes and DNA. The sample includes roughly 150,000 distinct CDR3 sequences, with roughly 94% observed a single time. About 0.1% of the sample is in the top ten clones. The specimen sequenced was CD4+ T cells from PBMCs. The receptors stem from a human donor with multiple sclerosis.

The table lists this clonotype with a count of one. The chain is built from TRBV6-5 and TRBJ1-1; tentative D call: TRBD1 (6 bases). V shed 8 bases and J shed 6 bases, with 19 bases lying between them. Per the germline V gene, CDR1 is MNHEY and CDR2 is SVGAGI. The CDR3 sequence is 14 residues long. The CDR3 here is CASRSRGSKAEAFF. The CDR3 coding sequence is TGTGCCAGCCGGTCCAGGGGCAGCAAGGCTGAAGCTTTCTTT.

The rearrangement uses TRBV27 and TRBJ1-2, with 8 bases matching TRBD1. With 3 bases clipped from V and 8 bases from J, the junction kept 5 bases outside the gene matches. The CDR3 length is 13 residues. The germline V gene encodes CDR1 MNHEY and CDR2 SMNVEV (reference sequence). This chain's CDR3 is CASSFPTGEGYTF. CDR3 bases: TGTGCCAGCAGTTTCCCGACAGGGGAGGGCTACACCTTC.

V gene TRBV29-1 combines with J gene TRBJ1-5; 7 nucleotides agree with TRBD1. The CDR3 is 13 amino acids. The V gene's germline CDR1 is SQVTM and CDR2 ANQGSEA. After removal of 4 bases from V and 5 bases from J, the junction contained 5 bases not matched to a gene. The CDR3 DNA is TGCAGCGTTGCGGACAGGATTGATCAGCCCCAGCATTTT. It yields the protein CSVADRIDQPQHF.

The J gene is TRBJ1-2, the V gene TRBV5-1; possible D gene TRBD1, 5 bases. The CDR3 length is 12 residues. Germline CDR1 is SGHRS and CDR2 is YFSETQ. Trimming shortened V by 4 bases and J by 9 bases, and 13 bases separated the two germline ends. CDR3 loop: CASSPSTESYTF. The CDR3, as DNA: TGCGCCAGCAGCCCTTCGACAGAGAGCTACACCTTC.

With regard to this clonotype: A junction end diverges from the germline sequence, so it may reflect a read error. The chain links TRBV5-1 to TRBJ1-1; D remains unclear. This CDR3 spans 14 amino acids. CDR1 and CDR2 from the germline V gene are SGHRS and YFSETQ. DNA of the CDR3: TGCGCCAGCAGCTCCTCGGCACTGAACACTGAAGCTTCCTTT. It yields the protein CASSSSALNTEASF. The whole variable domain, remainder taken from reference TRBV5-1 and TRBJ1-1, is KAGVTQTPRYLIKTRGQQVTLSCSPISGHRSVSWYQQTPGQGLQFLFEYFSETQRNKGNFPGRFSGRQFSNSRSEMNVSTLELGDSALYLCASSSSALNTEASFGQGTRLTVV.

J is TRBJ1-1 and V is TRBV2; D is unresolved. The germline V gene encodes CDR1 SNHLY and CDR2 FYNNEI. V dropped 0 bases and J dropped 0 bases, with 5 bases sitting between them. The CDR3 consists of 14 residues. The CDR3 loop reads CASSEATVNTEAFF. The CDR3 DNA follows: TGTGCCAGCAGTGAAGCAACAGTGAACACTGAAGCTTTCTTT.

V gene TRBV30 combines with J gene TRBJ1-5, with D uncertain. Germline-derived CDR1 and CDR2 are GTSNPN and SVGIG (reference sequence). V gave up 1 base and J gave up 3 bases, with 7 bases separating them. CDR3 length: 13 residues. The DNA for the CDR3 is TGTGCCTGGAGTGGCGGGCCCAATCAGCCCCAGCATTTT. As protein: CAWSGGPNQPQHF.

The V call is TRBV2, the J call TRBJ1-2; D uncertain. The CDR3 has 13 amino acids. The germline CDR1 and CDR2 sequences are SNHLY and FYNNEI. With 2 bases removed from V and 9 bases from J, the gap between germline ends came to 13 bases. CDR3 nucleotides: TGTGCCAGCAGTGAACCCATGTCCGATCGCTACACCTTC. Its translation: CASSEPMSDRYTF.

The J gene is TRBJ1-2, the V gene TRBV6-1; D gene uncertain. CDR1 and CDR2 (germline): MNHNS, SASEGT. V shed 1 base and J shed 6 bases, with 6 bases lying between them. CDR3 length: 12 amino acids. CDR3 sequence reads: CASSEVTDGYTF. Here the CDR3 DNA reads TGTGCCAGCAGTGAAGTTACAGATGGCTACACCTTC.

This clonotype showed up just a few times. The rearrangement uses TRBV6-5 and TRBJ1-1; D is ambiguous. The germline CDR1 and CDR2 sequences are MNHEY and SVGAGI. The ends were cut back, 3 bases at V and 5 bases at J, with 16 bases in the middle. CDR3 length equals 15 residues. In DNA form, the CDR3 reads TGTGCCAGCAGTTATTCTGGACGGGCGAGGACTGAAGCTTTCTTT. It specifies CASSYSGRARTEAFF.

This clonotype was seen more than once but under ten times. The chain is built from TRBV30 and TRBJ1-1, with 9 nucleotides matching TRBD1. The CDR3 spans 13 residues. Germline V lookup: CDR1 GTSNPN, CDR2 SVGIG (reference sequence). V lost 3 bases, J lost 5 bases, and 4 bases stayed unmatched. DNA of the CDR3: TGTGCCTGGAGGGACAGGGGTCGGACTGAAGCTTTCTTT. Translating gives CAWRDRGRTEAFF.

The CDR3 spells CASSHATSGRGQETQYF. CDR3 DNA sequence: TGTGCCAGCAGCCACGCGACTAGCGGGAGGGGACAAGAGACCCAGTACTTC. The V call is TRBV3-1, the J call TRBJ2-5; 14 positions agree with TRBD2. V shed 3 bases, J shed 2 bases, and the junction held 5 bases outside the gene matches. The CDR3 totals 17 residues. Germline V gives CDR1 LGHDT, CDR2 YNNKEL (reference sequence).

The rearrangement links TRBV30 to TRBJ1-1, with D possibly matching TRBD1 (5 bases). The CDR3 totals 14 residues. The V gene's germline CDR1 is GTSNPN and CDR2 SVGIG (reference sequence). With 3 bases removed from V and 10 bases from J, the gap between germline ends came to 21 bases. The CDR3 here is CAWRGERDKGAAFF. CDR3 nucleotide sequence: TGTGCCTGGAGAGGGGAGCGGGATAAGGGCGCAGCTTTCTTT.

The CDR3 loop reads CASKGLPNTGELFF. The CDR3 coding sequence is TGTGCCAGTAAGGGCTTACCGAACACCGGGGAGCTGTTTTTT. V gene TRBV19 combines with J gene TRBJ2-2; D is unresolved. This CDR3 is 14 amino acids long. Germline CDR1 is LNHDA and CDR2 is SQIVND (reference sequence). V was pared by 7 bases and J by 0 bases, with 9 bases between.

The chain uses TRBV6-1 and TRBJ2-6, with 9 bases identical to TRBD1. Looked up from germline, CDR1 is MNHNS and CDR2 is SASEGT. The CDR3 loop spans 16 amino acids. Trimming took 7 bases from V and 1 from J; bases not matched to a gene: 5. CDR3 DNA: TGTGCCAGCATTCGGACAGGGGTATCTGGGGCCAACGTCCTGACTTTC. It specifies CASIRTGVSGANVLTF.

This clonotype was detected a few times. This CDR3 reads CASSDGGRAWEQYF. CDR3 in DNA: TGTGCCAGCAGTGACGGCGGGAGGGCCTGGGAGCAGTACTTC. The chain joins TRBV6-1 to TRBJ2-7, with TRBD2 identical over 9 bases. The CDR3 has 14 amino acids. J lost 7 bases, V lost 3 bases, and 7 bases had no gene match. CDR1 is MNHNS and CDR2 is SASEGT in the germline V gene.

This chain joins TRBV28 and TRBJ2-4; D gene unclear. This CDR3 has 14 amino acids. In germline, CDR1 is MDHEN, CDR2 SYDVKM. The V gene lost 3 bases and the J gene lost 4 bases, with 10 bases spanning the gap. Written as DNA, the CDR3 is TGTGCCAGCAGTTTTACGGTGGTTAAAAACATTCAGTACTTC. It translates to CASSFTVVKNIQYF.

In regard to this clonotype: Compared with germline, one end of the junction differs, possibly owing to a read error. The V gene is TRBV11-2, the J gene TRBJ1-3; no definite D call. CDR3 length: 14 residues. Germline lookup yields CDR1 SGHAT and CDR2 FQNNGV. The CDR3 loop is CASSRVASENTIYF. The CDR3 DNA is TGTGCCAGCAGCCGGGTTGCCTCTGAAAACACCATATATTTT.

This chain links TRBV7-3 with TRBJ1-1, with TRBD1 matching over 8 bases. Germline assignment: CDR1 SGHTA and CDR2 FQGTGA. After removal of 5 bases from V and 1 base from J, the junction contained 6 bases not matched to a gene. The CDR3 has 15 amino acids. CDR3 residues: CASSRGTGRNTEAFF. For the CDR3, the DNA is TGTGCCAGCAGCCGAGGGACAGGCCGGAACACTGAAGCTTTCTTT.

The chain joins TRBV20-1 to TRBJ1-1, with no clear D. CDR1 is DFQATT, CDR2 SNEGSKA, per germline (reference sequence). V dropped 5 bases and J dropped 10 bases, with 17 bases sitting between them. The CDR3 has 12 residues. The CDR3 here is CSALHDTPGAFF. The CDR3 coding sequence is TGCAGTGCTCTTCACGACACCCCGGGAGCTTTCTTT.